This paragraph reports one T cell receptor beta chain. The entry originates in a study of control samples from healthy donors and cancer patients. The protocol was immunoSEQ multiplex PCR, while the TCRdb copy is restricted to in-frame clones and leaves out a portion. The sample gives approximately 130,000 clones, more than 70% of which show up once; approximately 2.9% is in the top ten. Germline V lookup: CDR1 MNHNS, CDR2 SASEGT. The CDR3 sequence is 17 residues long. Unmatched junction bases numbered 7, after V lost 2 bases and J lost 1 base. This sequence was found in a man between 60 and 70 years old in good health. This sequence joins TRBV6-1 and TRBJ2-5, with 10 bases lining up with TRBD2. Sequencing input: blood. The CDR3 nucleotides are TGTGCCAGCAGTGAATGGGCTAGCGGGGGACCCCAAGAGACCCAGTACTTC. Translating it yields CASSEWASGGPQETQYF.